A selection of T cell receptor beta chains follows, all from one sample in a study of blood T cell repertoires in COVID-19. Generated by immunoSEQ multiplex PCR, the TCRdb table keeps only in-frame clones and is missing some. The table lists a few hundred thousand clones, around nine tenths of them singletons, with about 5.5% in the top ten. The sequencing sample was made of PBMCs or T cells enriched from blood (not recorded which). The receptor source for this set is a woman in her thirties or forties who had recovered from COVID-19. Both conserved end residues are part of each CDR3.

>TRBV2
CASSAAGVNEQFF
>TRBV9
CASSVAGVGLAATGELFF
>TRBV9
CASSVAEGVTHNEQFF
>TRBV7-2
CASSLAGGEAYEQFF
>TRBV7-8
CASSLGQGGLNSPLHF
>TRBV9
CASSSGQAFNYGYTF
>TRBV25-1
CASSGGGGLPYEQYF
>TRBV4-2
CASSQEGSTNEKLFF
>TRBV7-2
CASSPRPNTEAFF
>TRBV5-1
CASSLGSLANEQFF
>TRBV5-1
CASSLVQGERANYEQYF
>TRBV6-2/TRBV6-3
CASRYRGNEQFF
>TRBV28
CASRHHYGGGRSKNIQYF
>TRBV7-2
CASSLGYGTASYEQYF
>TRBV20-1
CSARKGEGYTF
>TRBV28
CASSSSSGTGNEQYF
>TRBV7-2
CASSRWGPSTDTQYF
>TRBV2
CASAQRGQGWNQPQHF
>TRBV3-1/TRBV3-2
CASRLGTTYEQYF
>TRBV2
CASSDWDLAGGGETQYF
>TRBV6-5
CASSPTSGSSYEQYF
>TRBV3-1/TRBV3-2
CASSRDSLTFLETQYF
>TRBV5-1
CASSSSGTGAGELFF
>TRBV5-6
CASDIYEQYF
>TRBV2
CASNGYYNEQFF
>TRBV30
CAWTEQPAVYGYTF
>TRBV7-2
CASSHAPPGGEQYF
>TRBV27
CASSLRGITYEQYF
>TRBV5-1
CASSLNVVGSYTDTQYF
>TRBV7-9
CASSLEWDWDSPLHF
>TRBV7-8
CASSLLRQGGNQPQHF
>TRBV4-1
CASSQEVMGQGPFGYTF
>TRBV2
CASREGLAGGLGEQYF
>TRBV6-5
CASRWRAYNEQFF
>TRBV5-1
CASSRDRVDLAGGYTF
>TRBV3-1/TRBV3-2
CASSPSDNSPLHF
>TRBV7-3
CASSLVRAGGGNEQFF
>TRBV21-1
CASSKAVGRTEAFF
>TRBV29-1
CSVGGGSGGYPQYF
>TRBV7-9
CASSLGNGNSPLHF
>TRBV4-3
CASSQEIRLAKNIQYF
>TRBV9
CASSVGPKETQYF
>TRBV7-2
CASSSARGGNYGYTF
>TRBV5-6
CASSTAVGTEAFF
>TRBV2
CASSDGTGGVETQYF
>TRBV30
CAWSRQIVDGYTF
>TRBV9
CASSPLVSSGSGIEQFF
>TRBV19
CASSIAGGTQYF
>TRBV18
CASSPPGWGANYGYTF
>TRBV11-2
CASSTTSGPYEQYF
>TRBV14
CASSRAVGGGYTF
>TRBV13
CASKQTGPSPLHF
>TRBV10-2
CASRVQAGRAESRYEQFF
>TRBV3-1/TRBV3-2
CASSQAGQSEETQYF
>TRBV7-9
CASSSRTSGSEGTYNEQFF
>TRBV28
CASSSGGSGANVLTF
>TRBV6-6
CASRGLDTPYEQYF
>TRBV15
CATSRGGSSGSSNEQFF
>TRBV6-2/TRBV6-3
CASSYSGAEINEKLFF